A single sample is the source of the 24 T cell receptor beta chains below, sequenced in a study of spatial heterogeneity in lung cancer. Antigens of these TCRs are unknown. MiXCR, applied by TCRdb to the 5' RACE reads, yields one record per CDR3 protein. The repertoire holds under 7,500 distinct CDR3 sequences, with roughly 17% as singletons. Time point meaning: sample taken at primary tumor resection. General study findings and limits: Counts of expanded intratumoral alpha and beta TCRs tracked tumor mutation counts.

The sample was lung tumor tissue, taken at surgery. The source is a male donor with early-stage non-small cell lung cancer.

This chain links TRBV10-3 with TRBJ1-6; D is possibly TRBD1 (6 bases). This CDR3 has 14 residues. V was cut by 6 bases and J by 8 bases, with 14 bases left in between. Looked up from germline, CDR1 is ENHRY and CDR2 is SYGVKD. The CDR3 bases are TGTGCCATCAGCGTACAGGGAGGGGATTCACCCCTCCACTTT. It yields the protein CAISVQGGDSPLHF.

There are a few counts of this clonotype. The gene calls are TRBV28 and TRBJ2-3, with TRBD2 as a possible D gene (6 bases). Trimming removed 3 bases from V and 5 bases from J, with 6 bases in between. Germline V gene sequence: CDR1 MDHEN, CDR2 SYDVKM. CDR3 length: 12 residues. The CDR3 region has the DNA TGTGCCAGCAGTTTGGGGGGAGATACGCAGTATTTT. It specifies CASSLGGDTQYF.

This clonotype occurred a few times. CDR3 coding DNA: TGTGCCAGCAGCCTAAGGACTAGCGGGAGTACAGATACGCAGTATTTT. It specifies CASSLRTSGSTDTQYF. The chain couples TRBV7-2 to TRBJ2-3, with 13 bases lining up with TRBD2. This CDR3 contains 16 residues. CDR1 is SGHTA and CDR2 is FQGNSA in the germline V gene. Trimming removed 5 bases from V and 3 bases from J; junction bases left unmatched: 5.

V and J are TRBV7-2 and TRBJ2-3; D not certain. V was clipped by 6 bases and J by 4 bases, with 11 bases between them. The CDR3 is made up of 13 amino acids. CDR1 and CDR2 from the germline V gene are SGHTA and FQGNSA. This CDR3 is CASSSGRPDTQYF. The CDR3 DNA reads TGTGCCAGCAGTTCAGGCCGCCCAGATACGCAGTATTTT.

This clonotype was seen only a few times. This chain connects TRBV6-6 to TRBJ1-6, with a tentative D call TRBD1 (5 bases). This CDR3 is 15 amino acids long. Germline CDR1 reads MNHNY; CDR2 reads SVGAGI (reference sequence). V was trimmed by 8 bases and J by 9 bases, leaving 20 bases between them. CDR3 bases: TGTGCCAGCCGGCCCTCCCGGGGCCGTGGTTCACCCCTCCACTTT. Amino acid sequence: CASRPSRGRGSPLHF.

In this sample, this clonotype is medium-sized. The CDR3 DNA sequence: TGTGCCAGCAGCGTTAGCGGGGTGGGGACCCAGTACTTC. Amino acids: CASSVSGVGTQYF. The chain is built from TRBV7-3 and TRBJ2-5, with 8 bases aligning to TRBD2. Germline values: CDR1 SGHTA, CDR2 FQGTGA. J gave up 7 bases and V 5 bases, and 6 bases lay outside the gene matches. The CDR3 extends over 13 amino acids.

This CDR3 reads CASTPSGGAGETQYF. The CDR3 DNA sequence: TGTGCCAGCACCCCTAGCGGGGGGGCCGGGGAGACCCAGTACTTC. The genes are TRBV11-2 and TRBJ2-5, with 12 positions matching TRBD2. The CDR3 is made up of 15 amino acids. Germline V gives CDR1 SGHAT, CDR2 FQNNGV. With V trimmed by 7 bases and J by 5 bases, 8 bases remained unmatched. Full variable domain (missing parts from reference TRBV11-2 and TRBJ2-5): EAGVAQSPRYKIIEKRQSVAFWCNPISGHATLYWYQQILGQGPKLLIQFQNNGVVDDSQLPKDRFSAERLKGVDSTLKIQPAKLEDSAVYLCASTPSGGAGETQYFGPGTRLLVL.

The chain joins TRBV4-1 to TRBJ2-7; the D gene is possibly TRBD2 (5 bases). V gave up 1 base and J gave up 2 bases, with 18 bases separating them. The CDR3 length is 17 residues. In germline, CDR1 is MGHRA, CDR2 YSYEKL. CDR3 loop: CASSQVHRPEGAYEQYF. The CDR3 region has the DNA TGCGCCAGCAGCCAAGTCCACCGTCCCGAGGGAGCCTACGAGCAGTACTTC.

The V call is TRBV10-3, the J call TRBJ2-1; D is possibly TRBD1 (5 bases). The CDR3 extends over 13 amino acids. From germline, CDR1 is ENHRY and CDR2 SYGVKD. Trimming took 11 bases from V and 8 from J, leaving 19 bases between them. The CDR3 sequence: CASSPQGPDEQFF. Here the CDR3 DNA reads TGTGCCTCGAGCCCCCAGGGTCCGGATGAGCAGTTCTTC.

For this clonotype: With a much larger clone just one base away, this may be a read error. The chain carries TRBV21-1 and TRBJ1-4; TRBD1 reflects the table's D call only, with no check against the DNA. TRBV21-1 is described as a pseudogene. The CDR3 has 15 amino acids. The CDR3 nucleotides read TGTGCCAGCAACAAAATCGGGACAGGGAGAGAAAAACTGTTTTTT. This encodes CASNKIGTGREKLFF.

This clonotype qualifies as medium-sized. The CDR3 spells CASSLASLGGAPDTQYF. CDR3 DNA sequence: TGTGCCAGCAGCTTGGCCTCATTGGGGGGGGCCCCAGATACGCAGTATTTT. The chain recombines TRBV5-5 with TRBJ2-3; D perhaps matches TRBD2 (7 bases). The V end was cut by 0 bases, the J end by 4 bases, with 18 bases between. CDR3 length equals 17 residues. Germline values: CDR1 SGHKS, CDR2 YYEKEE (reference sequence).

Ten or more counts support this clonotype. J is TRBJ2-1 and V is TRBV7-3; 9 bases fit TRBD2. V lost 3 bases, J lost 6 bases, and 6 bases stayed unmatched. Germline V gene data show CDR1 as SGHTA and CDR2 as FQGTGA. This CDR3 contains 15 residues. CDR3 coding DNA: TGTGCCAGCAGCTTGGGGACTAGCTCCGCCAATGAGCAGTTCTTC. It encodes CASSLGTSSANEQFF.

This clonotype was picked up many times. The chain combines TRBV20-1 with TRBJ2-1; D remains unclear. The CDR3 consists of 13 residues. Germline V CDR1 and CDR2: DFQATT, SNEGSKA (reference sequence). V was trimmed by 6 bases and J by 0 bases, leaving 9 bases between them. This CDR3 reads CSAPHSSYNEQFF. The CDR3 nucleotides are TGCAGTGCCCCCCATAGCTCCTACAATGAGCAGTTCTTC.

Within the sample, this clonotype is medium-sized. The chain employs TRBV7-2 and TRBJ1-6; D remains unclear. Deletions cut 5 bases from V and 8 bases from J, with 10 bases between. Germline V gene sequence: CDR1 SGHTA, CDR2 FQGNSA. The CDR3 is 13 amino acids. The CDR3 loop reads CASSLISDSPLHF. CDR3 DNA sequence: TGTGCCAGCAGCCTTATATCCGATTCACCCCTCCACTTT.

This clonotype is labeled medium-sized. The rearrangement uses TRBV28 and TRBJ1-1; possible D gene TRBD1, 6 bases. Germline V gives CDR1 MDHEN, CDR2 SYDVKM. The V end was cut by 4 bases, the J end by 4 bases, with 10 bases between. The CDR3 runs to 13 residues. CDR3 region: CASSSPGATEAFF. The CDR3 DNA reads TGTGCCAGCAGTTCGCCAGGGGCCACTGAAGCTTTCTTT.

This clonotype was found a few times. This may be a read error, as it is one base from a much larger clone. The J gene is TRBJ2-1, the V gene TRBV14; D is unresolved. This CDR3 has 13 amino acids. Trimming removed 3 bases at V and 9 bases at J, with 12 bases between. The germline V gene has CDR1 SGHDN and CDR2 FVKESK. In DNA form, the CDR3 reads TGTGCCAGCAGCCATGGCGCTCTGGTTGAGCAGTTCTTC. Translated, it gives CASSHGALVEQFF.

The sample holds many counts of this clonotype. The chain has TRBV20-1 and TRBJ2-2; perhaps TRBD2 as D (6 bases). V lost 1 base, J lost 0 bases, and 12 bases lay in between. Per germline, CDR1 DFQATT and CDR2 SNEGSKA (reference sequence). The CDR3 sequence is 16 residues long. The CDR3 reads CSARVAGSANTGELFF. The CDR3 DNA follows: TGCAGTGCTAGAGTTGCGGGATCCGCGAACACCGGGGAGCTGTTTTTT.

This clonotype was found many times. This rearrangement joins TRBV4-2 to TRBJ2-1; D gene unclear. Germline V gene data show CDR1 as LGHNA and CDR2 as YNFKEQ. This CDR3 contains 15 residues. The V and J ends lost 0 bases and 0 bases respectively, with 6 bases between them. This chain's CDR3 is CASSQELGSYNEQFF. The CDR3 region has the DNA TGTGCCAGCAGCCAAGAGCTAGGCTCCTACAATGAGCAGTTCTTC.

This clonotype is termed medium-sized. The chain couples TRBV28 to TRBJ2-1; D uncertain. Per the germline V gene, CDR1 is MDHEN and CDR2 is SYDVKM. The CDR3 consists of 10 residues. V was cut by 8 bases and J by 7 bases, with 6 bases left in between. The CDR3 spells CASGRNEQFF. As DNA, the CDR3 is TGTGCCAGCGGTCGGAATGAGCAGTTCTTC.

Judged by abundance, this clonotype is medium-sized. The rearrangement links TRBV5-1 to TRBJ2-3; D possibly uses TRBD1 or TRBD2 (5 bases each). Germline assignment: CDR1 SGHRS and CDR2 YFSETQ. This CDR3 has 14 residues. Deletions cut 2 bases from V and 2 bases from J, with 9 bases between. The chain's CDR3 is CASSFTGTTDTQYF. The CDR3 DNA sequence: TGCGCCAGCAGCTTCACCGGGACCACAGATACGCAGTATTTT.

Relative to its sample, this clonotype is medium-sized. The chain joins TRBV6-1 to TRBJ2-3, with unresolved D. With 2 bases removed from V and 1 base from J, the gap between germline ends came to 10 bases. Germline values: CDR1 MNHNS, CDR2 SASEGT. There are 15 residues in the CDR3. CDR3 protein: CASSEPPEGTDTQYF. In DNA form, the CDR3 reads TGTGCCAGCAGTGAACCTCCTGAGGGCACAGATACGCAGTATTTT.

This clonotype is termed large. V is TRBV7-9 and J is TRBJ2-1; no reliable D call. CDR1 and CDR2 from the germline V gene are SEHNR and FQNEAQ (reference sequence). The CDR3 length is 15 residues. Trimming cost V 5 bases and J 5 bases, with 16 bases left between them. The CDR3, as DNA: TGTGCCAGCAGCGACTCCCTGGCCGTTCACAATGAGCAGTTCTTC. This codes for CASSDSLAVHNEQFF. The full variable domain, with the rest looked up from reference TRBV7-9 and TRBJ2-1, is DTGVSQNPRHKITKRGQNVTFRCDPISEHNRLYWYRQTLGQGPEFLTYFQNEAQLEKSRLLSDRFSAERPKGSFSTLEIQRTEQGDSAMYLCASSDSLAVHNEQFFGPGTRLTVL.

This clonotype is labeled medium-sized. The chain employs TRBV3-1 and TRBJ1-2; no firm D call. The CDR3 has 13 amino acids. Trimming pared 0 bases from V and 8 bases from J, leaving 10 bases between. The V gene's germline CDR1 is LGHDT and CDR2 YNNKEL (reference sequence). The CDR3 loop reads CASSQDHTRGYTF. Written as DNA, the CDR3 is TGTGCCAGCAGCCAAGACCACACGCGCGGCTACACCTTC.

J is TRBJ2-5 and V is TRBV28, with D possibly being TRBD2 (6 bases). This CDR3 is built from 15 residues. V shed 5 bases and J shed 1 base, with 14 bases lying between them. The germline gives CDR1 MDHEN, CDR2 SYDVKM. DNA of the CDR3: TGTGCCAGCAGTACTCTAGGACTATTCCAAGAGACCCAGTACTTC. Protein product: CASSTLGLFQETQYF.